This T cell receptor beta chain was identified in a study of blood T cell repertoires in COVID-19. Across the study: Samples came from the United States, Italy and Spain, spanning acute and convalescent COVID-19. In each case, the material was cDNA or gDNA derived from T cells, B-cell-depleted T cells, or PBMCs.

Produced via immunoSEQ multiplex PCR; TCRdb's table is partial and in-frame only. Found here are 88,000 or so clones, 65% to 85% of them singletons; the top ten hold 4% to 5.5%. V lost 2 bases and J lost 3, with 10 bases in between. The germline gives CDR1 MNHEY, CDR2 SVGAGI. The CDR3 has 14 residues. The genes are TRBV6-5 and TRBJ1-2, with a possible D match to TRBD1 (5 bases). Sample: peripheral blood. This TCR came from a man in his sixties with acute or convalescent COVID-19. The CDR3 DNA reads TGTGCCAGCAGTTACCGGCAGGGCGACTATGGCTACACCTTC. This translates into CASSYRQGDYGYTF.